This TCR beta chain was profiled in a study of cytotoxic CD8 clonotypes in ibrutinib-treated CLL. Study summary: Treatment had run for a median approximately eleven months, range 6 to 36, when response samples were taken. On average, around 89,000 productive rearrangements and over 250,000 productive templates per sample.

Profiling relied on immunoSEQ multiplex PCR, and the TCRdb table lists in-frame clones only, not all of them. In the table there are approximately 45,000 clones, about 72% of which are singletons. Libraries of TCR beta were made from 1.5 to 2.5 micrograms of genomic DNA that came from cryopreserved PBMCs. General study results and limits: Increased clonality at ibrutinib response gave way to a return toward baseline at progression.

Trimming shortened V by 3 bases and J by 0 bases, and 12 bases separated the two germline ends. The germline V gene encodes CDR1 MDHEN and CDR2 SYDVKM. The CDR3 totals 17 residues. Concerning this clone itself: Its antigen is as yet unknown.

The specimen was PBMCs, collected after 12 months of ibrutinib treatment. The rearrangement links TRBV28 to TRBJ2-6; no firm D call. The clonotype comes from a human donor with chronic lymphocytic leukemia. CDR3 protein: CASSLVFSTSGANVLTF. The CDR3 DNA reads TGTGCCAGCAGTTTGGTGTTTAGTACCTCTGGGGCCAACGTCCTGACTTTC.